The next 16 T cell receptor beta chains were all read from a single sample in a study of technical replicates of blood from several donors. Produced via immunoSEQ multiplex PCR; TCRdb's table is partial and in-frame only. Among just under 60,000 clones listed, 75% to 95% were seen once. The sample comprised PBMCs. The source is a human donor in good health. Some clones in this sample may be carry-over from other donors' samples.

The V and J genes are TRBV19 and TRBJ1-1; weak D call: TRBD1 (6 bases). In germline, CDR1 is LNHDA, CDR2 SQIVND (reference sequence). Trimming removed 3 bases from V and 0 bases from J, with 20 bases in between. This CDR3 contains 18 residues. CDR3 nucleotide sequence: TGTGCCAGTAGTATCCAACCTAGCCAGGGGAAAGTGAACACTGAAGCTTTCTTT. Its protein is CASSIQPSQGKVNTEAFF.

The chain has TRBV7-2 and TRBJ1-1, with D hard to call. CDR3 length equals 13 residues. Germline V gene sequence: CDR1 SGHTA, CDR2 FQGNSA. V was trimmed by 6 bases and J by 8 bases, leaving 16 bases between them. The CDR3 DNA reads TGTGCCAGCAGTCAAGGAGTAGGTAGAGAAGCTTTCTTT. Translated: CASSQGVGREAFF.

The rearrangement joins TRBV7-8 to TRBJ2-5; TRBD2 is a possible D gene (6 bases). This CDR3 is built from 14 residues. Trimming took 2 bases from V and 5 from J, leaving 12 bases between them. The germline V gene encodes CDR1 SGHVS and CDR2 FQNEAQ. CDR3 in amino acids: CASSLLALVETQYF. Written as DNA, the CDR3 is TGTGCCAGCAGCTTACTAGCGTTGGTCGAGACCCAGTACTTC.

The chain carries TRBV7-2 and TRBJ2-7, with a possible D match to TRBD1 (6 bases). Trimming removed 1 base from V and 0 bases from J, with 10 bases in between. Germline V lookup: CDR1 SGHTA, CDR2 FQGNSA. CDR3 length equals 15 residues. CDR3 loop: CASSLVTGSSYEQYF. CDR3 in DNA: TGTGCCAGCAGCTTAGTTACAGGGAGCTCCTACGAGCAGTACTTC.

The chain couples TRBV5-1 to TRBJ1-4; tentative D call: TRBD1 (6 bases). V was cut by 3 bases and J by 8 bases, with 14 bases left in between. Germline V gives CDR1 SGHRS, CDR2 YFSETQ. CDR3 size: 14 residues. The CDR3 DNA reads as TGCGCCAGCAGCTCCGGGGGGGCCGGAGAAAAACTGTTTTTT. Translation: CASSSGGAGEKLFF. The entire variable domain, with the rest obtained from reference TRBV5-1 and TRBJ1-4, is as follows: KAGVTQTPRYLIKTRGQQVTLSCSPISGHRSVSWYQQTPGQGLQFLFEYFSETQRNKGNFPGRFSGRQFSNSRSEMNVSTLELGDSALYLCASSSGGAGEKLFFGSGTQLSVL.

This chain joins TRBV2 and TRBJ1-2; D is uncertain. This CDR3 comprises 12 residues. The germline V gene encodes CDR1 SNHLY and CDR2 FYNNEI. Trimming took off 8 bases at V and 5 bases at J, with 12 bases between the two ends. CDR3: CASSWAGYGYTF. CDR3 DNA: TGTGCCAGCTCTTGGGCAGGATATGGCTACACCTTC.

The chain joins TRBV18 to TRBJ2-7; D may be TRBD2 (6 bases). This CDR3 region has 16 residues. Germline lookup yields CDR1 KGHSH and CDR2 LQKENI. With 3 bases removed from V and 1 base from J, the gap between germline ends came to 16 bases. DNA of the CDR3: TGTGCCAGCTCACCCGGGGGAGGCCGAGGATCCTACGAGCAGTACTTC. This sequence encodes CASSPGGGRGSYEQYF.

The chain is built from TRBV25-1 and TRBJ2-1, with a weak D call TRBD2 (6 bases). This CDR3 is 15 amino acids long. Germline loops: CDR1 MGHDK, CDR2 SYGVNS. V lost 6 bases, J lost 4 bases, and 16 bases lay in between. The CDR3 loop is CASRGWGGTYNEQFF. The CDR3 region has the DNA TGTGCCAGCAGAGGGTGGGGAGGTACGTACAATGAGCAGTTCTTC. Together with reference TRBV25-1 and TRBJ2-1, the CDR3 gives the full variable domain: EADIYQTPRYLVIGTGKKITLECSQTMGHDKMYWYQQDPGMELHLIHYSYGVNSTEKGDLSSESTVSRIRTEHFPLTLESARPSHTSQYLCASRGWGGTYNEQFFGPGTRLTVL.

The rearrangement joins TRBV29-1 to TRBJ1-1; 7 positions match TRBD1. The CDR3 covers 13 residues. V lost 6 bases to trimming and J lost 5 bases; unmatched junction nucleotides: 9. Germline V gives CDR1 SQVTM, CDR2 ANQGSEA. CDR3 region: CSVGPGGGTEAFF. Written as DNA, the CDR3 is TGCAGCGTGGGCCCAGGGGGAGGTACTGAAGCTTTCTTT.

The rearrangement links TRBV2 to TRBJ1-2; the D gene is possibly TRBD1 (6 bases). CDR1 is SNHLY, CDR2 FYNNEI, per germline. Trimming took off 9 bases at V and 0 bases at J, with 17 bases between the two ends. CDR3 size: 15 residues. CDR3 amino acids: CASFPGHLANYGYTF. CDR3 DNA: TGTGCCAGTTTCCCGGGACACCTAGCTAACTATGGCTACACCTTC.

The CDR3 reads CASSPPGSGVGDTQYF. The CDR3 nucleotides read TGTGCCAGCAGCCCCCCGGGTAGCGGGGTGGGTGATACGCAGTATTTT. The chain carries TRBV4-2 and TRBJ2-3, with 8 bases that match TRBD2. Unmatched junction bases numbered 12, after V lost 4 bases and J lost 6 bases. The CDR3 extends over 16 amino acids. From germline, CDR1 is LGHNA and CDR2 YNFKEQ.

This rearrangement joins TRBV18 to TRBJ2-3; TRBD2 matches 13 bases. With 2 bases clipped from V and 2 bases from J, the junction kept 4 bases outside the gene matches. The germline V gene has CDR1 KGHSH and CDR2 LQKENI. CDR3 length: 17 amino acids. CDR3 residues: CASSPWTSGGSTDTQYF. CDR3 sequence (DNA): TGTGCCAGCTCACCATGGACTAGCGGGGGTTCCACAGATACGCAGTATTTT. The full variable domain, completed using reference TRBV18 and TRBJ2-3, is NAGVMQNPRHLVRRRGQEARLRCSPMKGHSHVYWYRQLPEEGLKFMVYLQKENIIDESGMPKERFSAEFPKEGPSILRIQQVVRGDSAAYFCASSPWTSGGSTDTQYFGPGTRLTVL.

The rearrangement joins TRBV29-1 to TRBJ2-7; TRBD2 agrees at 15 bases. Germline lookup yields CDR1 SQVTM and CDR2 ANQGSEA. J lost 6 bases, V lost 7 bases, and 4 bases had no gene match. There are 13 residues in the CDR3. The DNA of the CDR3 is TGCAGCGGGTCGGGACTAGCGGGAGGCGAGCAGTACTTC. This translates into CSGSGLAGGEQYF.

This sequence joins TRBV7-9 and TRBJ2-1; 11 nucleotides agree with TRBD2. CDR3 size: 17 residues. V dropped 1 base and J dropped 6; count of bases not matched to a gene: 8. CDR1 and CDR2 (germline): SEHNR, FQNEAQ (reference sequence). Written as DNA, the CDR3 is TGTGCCAGCAGCTTAGACTTAGCGGGAGGGCTCGGCAATGAGCAGTTCTTC. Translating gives CASSLDLAGGLGNEQFF.

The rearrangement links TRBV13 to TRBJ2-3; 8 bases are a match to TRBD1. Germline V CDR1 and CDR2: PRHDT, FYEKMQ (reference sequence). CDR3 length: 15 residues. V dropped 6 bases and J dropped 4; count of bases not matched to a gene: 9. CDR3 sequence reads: CASSSGQGMADTQYF. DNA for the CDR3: TGTGCCAGCAGTTCCGGACAGGGTATGGCAGATACGCAGTATTTT.

The CDR3 DNA reads TGTGCCAGCTCAGCATCCGGGACTACTAAGGACGAGCAGTACTTC. This codes for CASSASGTTKDEQYF. The chain employs TRBV18 and TRBJ2-7; TRBD2 aligns across 7 bases. The CDR3 spans 15 residues. Per germline, CDR1 KGHSH and CDR2 LQKENI. Germline trimming cut 5 bases from V and 5 bases from J; bases unmatched to any gene: 12.